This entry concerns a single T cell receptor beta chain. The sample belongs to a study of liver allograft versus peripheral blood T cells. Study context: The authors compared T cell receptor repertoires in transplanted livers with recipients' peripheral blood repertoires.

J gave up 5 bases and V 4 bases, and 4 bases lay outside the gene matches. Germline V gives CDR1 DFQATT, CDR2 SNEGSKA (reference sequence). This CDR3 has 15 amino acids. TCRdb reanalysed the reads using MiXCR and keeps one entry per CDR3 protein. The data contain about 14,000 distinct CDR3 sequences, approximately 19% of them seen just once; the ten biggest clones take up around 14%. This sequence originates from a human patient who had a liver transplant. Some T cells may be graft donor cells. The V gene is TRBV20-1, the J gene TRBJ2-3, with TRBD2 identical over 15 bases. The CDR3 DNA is TGCAGTGCTACCGGACTAGCGGGGGGGGTAGATACGCAGTATTTT. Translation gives CSATGLAGGVDTQYF.